This T cell receptor (beta chain) is from a study of control samples from healthy donors and cancer patients. Looked up from germline, CDR1 is SGHVS and CDR2 is FQNEAQ. The CDR3 loop spans 12 amino acids. Deletions cut 5 bases from V and 4 bases from J, with 8 bases between. The data were produced by immunoSEQ multiplex PCR, yet TCRdb's version contains in-frame clones alone and is incomplete. Among approximately 150,000 clones listed, roughly 95% were seen once. The receptor was derived from a woman in her thirties in good health. The chain has TRBV7-8 and TRBJ1-1, with unresolved D. The sample comprised blood. The CDR3 nucleotides are TGTGCCAGCAGCCCCGGGAGCACTGAAGCTTTCTTT. Protein sequence: CASSPGSTEAFF.